The rows below give T cell receptor beta chains drawn from one sample of a study of control samples from healthy donors and cancer patients. Produced via immunoSEQ multiplex PCR; TCRdb's table is partial and in-frame only. The table has roughly 39,000 clones, approximately 90% seen once; the top ten hold around 3.6%. Sequencing was carried out using blood. These TCRs come from a woman aged 45-65 years in good health. Each CDR3 is given with its conserved first and last residue. Fields, in order: D gene, clone size, J gene, V gene, CDR3 protein, CDR3 DNA. D genes are given only for firm matches. Where a row states a size, it is once, few, many or the class of an expanded clone; other rows omit it.

d_gene: TRBD1
abundance: NA
j_gene: TRBJ1-6
v_gene: TRBV10-1
CDR3aa: CASRRTGNNSPLHF
CDR3nt: TGCGCCAGCAGAAGGACAGGGAACAATTCACCCCTCCACTTT

d_gene: NA
abundance: NA
j_gene: TRBJ2-2
v_gene: TRBV6-2/TRBV6-3
CDR3aa: CASSLTGTGELFF
CDR3nt: TGTGCCAGCAGCCTCACAGGGACCGGGGAGCTGTTTTTT

d_gene: NA
abundance: NA
j_gene: TRBJ2-1
v_gene: TRBV19
CDR3aa: CASSQGQGVSNEQFF
CDR3nt: TGTGCCAGTAGTCAGGGGCAGGGTGTGAGCAATGAGCAGTTCTTC

d_gene: NA
abundance: NA
j_gene: TRBJ2-1
v_gene: TRBV6-6
CDR3aa: CASSPLGSSNEQFF
CDR3nt: TGTGCCAGCAGCCCCCTGGGGTCCTCTAATGAGCAGTTCTTC

d_gene: NA
abundance: NA
j_gene: TRBJ1-1
v_gene: TRBV12-3/TRBV12-4
CDR3aa: CASSFERGGEAFF
CDR3nt: TGTGCCAGCAGTTTTGAGAGGGGGGGGGAAGCTTTCTTT

d_gene: NA
abundance: NA
j_gene: TRBJ1-1
v_gene: TRBV23-1
CDR3aa: CATRRRATEAFF
CDR3nt: TGCGCCACGCGACGGCGAGCCACTGAAGCTTTCTTT

d_gene: NA
abundance: NA
j_gene: TRBJ1-5
v_gene: TRBV5-6
CDR3aa: CASSLRSGTYSNQPQHF
CDR3nt: TGTGCCAGCAGCTTGAGGTCAGGAACTTATAGCAATCAGCCCCAGCATTTT

d_gene: NA
abundance: NA
j_gene: TRBJ1-1
v_gene: TRBV12-3/TRBV12-4
CDR3aa: CATLRVAEAFF
CDR3nt: TGTGCCACTCTACGGGTAGCTGAAGCTTTCTTT

d_gene: NA
abundance: NA
j_gene: TRBJ2-4
v_gene: TRBV7-3
CDR3aa: CASSLTLAGQRNIQYF
CDR3nt: TGTGCCAGCAGCTTAACCCTCGCGGGACAAAGAAACATTCAGTACTTC

d_gene: TRBD1
abundance: NA
j_gene: TRBJ1-2
v_gene: TRBV14
CDR3aa: CASSRDSYYGYTF
CDR3nt: TGTGCCAGCAGCCGGGACAGCTACTATGGCTACACCTTC

d_gene: NA
abundance: NA
j_gene: TRBJ1-1
v_gene: TRBV11-2
CDR3aa: CASSLGSHGRIGAFF
CDR3nt: TGTGCCAGCAGCTTAGGTTCCCACGGTCGGATCGGGGCTTTCTTT

d_gene: NA
abundance: NA
j_gene: TRBJ1-2
v_gene: TRBV6-5
CDR3aa: CASLKPGWGGGYTF
CDR3nt: TGTGCCAGCCTTAAACCGGGATGGGGGGGAGGCTACACCTTC

d_gene: TRBD1
abundance: NA
j_gene: TRBJ1-1
v_gene: TRBV29-1
CDR3aa: CSVGPRPMTGAPMNTEAFF
CDR3nt: TGCAGCGTTGGCCCCCGACCGATGACAGGGGCCCCAATGAACACTGAAGCTTTCTTT

d_gene: TRBD1
abundance: NA
j_gene: TRBJ2-2
v_gene: TRBV5-6
CDR3aa: CASSRTGNTGELFF
CDR3nt: TGTGCCAGCAGCAGGACAGGGAACACCGGGGAGCTGTTTTTT

d_gene: NA
abundance: once
j_gene: TRBJ1-1
v_gene: TRBV19
CDR3aa: CASSFRASFMNTEAFF
CDR3nt: TGTGCCAGTAGTTTCCGGGCTTCATTCATGAACACTGAAGCTTTCTTT

d_gene: TRBD1
abundance: once
j_gene: TRBJ1-6
v_gene: TRBV3-1/TRBV3-2
CDR3aa: CASSLTLPGQGASPLHF
CDR3nt: TGTGCCAGCAGCCTGACGCTCCCGGGACAGGGTGCTTCACCCCTCCACTTT

d_gene: TRBD2
abundance: NA
j_gene: TRBJ2-2
v_gene: TRBV19
CDR3aa: CATMLSASGRGGTTGELFF
CDR3nt: TGTGCCACCATGCTTTCTGCTAGCGGGAGAGGCGGGACCACCGGGGAGCTGTTTTTT

d_gene: NA
abundance: NA
j_gene: TRBJ1-1
v_gene: TRBV18
CDR3aa: CASSPPVGRDTEAFF
CDR3nt: TGTGCCAGCTCACCACCCGTCGGGAGGGACACTGAAGCTTTCTTT

d_gene: NA
abundance: NA
j_gene: TRBJ2-7
v_gene: TRBV6-4
CDR3aa: CASSLDWAREQYF
CDR3nt: TGTGCCAGCAGTTTAGACTGGGCTCGCGAGCAGTACTTC

d_gene: NA
abundance: NA
j_gene: TRBJ2-7
v_gene: TRBV28
CDR3aa: CASRPHLSRAYEQYF
CDR3nt: TGTGCCAGCAGGCCCCACCTATCTAGGGCGTACGAGCAGTACTTC

d_gene: NA
abundance: NA
j_gene: TRBJ2-6
v_gene: TRBV9
CDR3aa: CASSVGSSGANVLTF
CDR3nt: TGTGCCAGCAGCGTAGGGAGCTCTGGGGCCAACGTCCTGACTTTC